This T cell receptor (beta chain) comes out of a study of blood T cell repertoires in COVID-19. The wider study: COVID-19 samples, acute and convalescent, were from the United States, Italy and Spain. PBMCs, B-cell-depleted T cells, or T cells provided the cDNA or gDNA that made up the material.

Authors' methods: Estimates of nucleated cell counts were drawn from the amplification of reference gene primers. TCRdb keeps only in-frame clones here, not all; method: immunoSEQ multiplex PCR. V and J calls and clone size are as listed in that table; D and trimming were resolved from the DNA. Of 75,000 to 80,000 clones in the sample, roughly 90% are singletons; the top ten hold around 9%. The sample taken for sequencing was peripheral blood. This clonotype was obtained from a human donor in a cohort sampled during active COVID-19.

CDR3 protein: CASSNEAGVGETQYF. The CDR3 region has the DNA TGTGCCAGCAGTAACGAAGCGGGAGTAGGTGAGACCCAGTACTTC. The chain couples TRBV2 to TRBJ2-5; 8 nucleotides agree with TRBD2. Germline V gene lookup returns CDR1 SNHLY and CDR2 FYNNEI. V lost 5 bases, J lost 5 bases, and 10 bases stayed unmatched. The length of the CDR3 is 15 residues.